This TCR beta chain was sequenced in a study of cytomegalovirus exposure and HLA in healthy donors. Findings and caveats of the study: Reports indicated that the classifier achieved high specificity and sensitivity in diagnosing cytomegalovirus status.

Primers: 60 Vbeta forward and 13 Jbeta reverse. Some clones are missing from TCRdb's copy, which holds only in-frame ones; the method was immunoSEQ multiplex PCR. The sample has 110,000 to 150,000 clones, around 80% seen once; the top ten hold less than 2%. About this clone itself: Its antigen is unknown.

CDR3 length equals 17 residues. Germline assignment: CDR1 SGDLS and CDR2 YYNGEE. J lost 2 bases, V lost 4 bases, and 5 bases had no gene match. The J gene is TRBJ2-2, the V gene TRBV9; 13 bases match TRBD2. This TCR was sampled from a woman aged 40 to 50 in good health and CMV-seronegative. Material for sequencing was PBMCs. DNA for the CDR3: TGTGCCAGCAGCCCACGACTAGCGGGAGGCAACACCGGGGAGCTGTTTTTT. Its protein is CASSPRLAGGNTGELFF.